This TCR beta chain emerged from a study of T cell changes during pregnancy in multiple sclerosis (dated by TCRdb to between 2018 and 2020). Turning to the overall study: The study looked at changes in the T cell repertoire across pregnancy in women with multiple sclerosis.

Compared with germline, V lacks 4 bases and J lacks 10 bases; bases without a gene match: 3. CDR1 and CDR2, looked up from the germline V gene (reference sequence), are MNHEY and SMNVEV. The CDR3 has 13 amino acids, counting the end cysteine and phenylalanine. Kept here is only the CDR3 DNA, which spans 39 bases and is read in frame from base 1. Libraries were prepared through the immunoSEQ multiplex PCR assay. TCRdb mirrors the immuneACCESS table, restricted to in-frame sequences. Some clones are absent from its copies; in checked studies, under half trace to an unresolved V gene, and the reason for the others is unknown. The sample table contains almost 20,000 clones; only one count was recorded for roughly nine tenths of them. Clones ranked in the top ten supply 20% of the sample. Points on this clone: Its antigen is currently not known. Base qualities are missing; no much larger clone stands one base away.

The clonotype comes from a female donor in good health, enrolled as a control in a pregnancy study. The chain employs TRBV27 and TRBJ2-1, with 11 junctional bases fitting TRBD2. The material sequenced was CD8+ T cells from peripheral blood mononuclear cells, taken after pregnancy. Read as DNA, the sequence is TGTGCCAGCAGTTCAACTAGCGGGAGCGAGCAGTTCTTC. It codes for CASSSTSGSEQFF.